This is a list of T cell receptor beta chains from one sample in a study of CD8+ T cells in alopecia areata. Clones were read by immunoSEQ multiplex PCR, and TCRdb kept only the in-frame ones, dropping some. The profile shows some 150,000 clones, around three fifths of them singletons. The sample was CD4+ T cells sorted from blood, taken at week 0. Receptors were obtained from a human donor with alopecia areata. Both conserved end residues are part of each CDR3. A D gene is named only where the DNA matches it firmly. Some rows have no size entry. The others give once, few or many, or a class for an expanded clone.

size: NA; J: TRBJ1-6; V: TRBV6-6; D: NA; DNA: TGTGCCAGCCAAGATGGGGGGCCTATTGGTTCACCCCTCCACTTT; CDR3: CASQDGGPIGSPLHF
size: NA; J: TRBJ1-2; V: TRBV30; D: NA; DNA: TGTGCCTGGAGGGGGACGGTCTATGGCTACACCTTC; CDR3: CAWRGTVYGYTF
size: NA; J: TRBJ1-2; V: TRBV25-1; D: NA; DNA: TGTGCCAGCAGTGAAGACCCTGCGGGACCGATCTATGGCTACACCTTC; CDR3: CASSEDPAGPIYGYTF
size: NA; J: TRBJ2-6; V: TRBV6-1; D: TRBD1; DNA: TGTGCCAGCAGTGAACGGGACAGGGACCTCTCTGGGGCCAACGTCCTGACTTTC; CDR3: CASSERDRDLSGANVLTF
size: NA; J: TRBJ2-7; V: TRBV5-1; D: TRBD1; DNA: TGCGCCAGCAGCTCTACAGGGGAGTACGAGCAGTACTTC; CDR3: CASSSTGEYEQYF
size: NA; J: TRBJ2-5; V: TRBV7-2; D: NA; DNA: TGTGCCAGCAGGACCGGGGAGACCCAGTACTTC; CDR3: CASRTGETQYF
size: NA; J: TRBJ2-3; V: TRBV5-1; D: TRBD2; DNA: TGCGCCACCGCCGGGCGGGGGAGCACAGATACGCAGTATTTT; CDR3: CATAGRGSTDTQYF
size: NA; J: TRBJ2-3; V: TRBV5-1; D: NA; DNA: TGCGCCAGCAGCTCGGGGGTATCCACAGATACGCAGTATTTT; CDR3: CASSSGVSTDTQYF
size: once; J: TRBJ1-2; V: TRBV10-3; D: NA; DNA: TGTGCCATCAGTGAGTCGGCGGTAGGCTACACCTTC; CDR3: CAISESAVGYTF
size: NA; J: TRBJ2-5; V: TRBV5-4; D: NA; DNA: TGTGCCAGCAGCTTGGCCGCCGAGGATAGGACCCAGTACTTC; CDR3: CASSLAAEDRTQYF
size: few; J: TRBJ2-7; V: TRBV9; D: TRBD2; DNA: TGTGCCAGCAGCCCAAATCGACTAGCGGGCTACGAGCAGTACTTC; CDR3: CASSPNRLAGYEQYF
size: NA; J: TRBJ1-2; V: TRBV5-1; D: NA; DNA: TGCGCCAGCAGCCCGACAGGTGACTATGGCTACACCTTC; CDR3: CASSPTGDYGYTF
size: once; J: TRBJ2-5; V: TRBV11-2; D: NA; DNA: TGTGCCAGCAGCCGACTCCGGGGGCGGGAGACCCAGTACTTC; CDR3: CASSRLRGRETQYF
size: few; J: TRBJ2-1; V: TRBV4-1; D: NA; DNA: TGCGCCAGCAGCCAAGAGTCGACCGCGACGGCCAATGAGCAGTTCTTC; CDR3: CASSQESTATANEQFF
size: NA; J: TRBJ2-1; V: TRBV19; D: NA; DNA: TGTGCCAGTAGTCCACTAGCTAGCTCCTACAATGAGCAGTTCTTC; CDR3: CASSPLASSYNEQFF
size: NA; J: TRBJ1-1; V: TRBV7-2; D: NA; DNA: TGTGCCAGCACGAAAAGGAAAACTGAAGCTTTCTTT; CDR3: CASTKRKTEAFF